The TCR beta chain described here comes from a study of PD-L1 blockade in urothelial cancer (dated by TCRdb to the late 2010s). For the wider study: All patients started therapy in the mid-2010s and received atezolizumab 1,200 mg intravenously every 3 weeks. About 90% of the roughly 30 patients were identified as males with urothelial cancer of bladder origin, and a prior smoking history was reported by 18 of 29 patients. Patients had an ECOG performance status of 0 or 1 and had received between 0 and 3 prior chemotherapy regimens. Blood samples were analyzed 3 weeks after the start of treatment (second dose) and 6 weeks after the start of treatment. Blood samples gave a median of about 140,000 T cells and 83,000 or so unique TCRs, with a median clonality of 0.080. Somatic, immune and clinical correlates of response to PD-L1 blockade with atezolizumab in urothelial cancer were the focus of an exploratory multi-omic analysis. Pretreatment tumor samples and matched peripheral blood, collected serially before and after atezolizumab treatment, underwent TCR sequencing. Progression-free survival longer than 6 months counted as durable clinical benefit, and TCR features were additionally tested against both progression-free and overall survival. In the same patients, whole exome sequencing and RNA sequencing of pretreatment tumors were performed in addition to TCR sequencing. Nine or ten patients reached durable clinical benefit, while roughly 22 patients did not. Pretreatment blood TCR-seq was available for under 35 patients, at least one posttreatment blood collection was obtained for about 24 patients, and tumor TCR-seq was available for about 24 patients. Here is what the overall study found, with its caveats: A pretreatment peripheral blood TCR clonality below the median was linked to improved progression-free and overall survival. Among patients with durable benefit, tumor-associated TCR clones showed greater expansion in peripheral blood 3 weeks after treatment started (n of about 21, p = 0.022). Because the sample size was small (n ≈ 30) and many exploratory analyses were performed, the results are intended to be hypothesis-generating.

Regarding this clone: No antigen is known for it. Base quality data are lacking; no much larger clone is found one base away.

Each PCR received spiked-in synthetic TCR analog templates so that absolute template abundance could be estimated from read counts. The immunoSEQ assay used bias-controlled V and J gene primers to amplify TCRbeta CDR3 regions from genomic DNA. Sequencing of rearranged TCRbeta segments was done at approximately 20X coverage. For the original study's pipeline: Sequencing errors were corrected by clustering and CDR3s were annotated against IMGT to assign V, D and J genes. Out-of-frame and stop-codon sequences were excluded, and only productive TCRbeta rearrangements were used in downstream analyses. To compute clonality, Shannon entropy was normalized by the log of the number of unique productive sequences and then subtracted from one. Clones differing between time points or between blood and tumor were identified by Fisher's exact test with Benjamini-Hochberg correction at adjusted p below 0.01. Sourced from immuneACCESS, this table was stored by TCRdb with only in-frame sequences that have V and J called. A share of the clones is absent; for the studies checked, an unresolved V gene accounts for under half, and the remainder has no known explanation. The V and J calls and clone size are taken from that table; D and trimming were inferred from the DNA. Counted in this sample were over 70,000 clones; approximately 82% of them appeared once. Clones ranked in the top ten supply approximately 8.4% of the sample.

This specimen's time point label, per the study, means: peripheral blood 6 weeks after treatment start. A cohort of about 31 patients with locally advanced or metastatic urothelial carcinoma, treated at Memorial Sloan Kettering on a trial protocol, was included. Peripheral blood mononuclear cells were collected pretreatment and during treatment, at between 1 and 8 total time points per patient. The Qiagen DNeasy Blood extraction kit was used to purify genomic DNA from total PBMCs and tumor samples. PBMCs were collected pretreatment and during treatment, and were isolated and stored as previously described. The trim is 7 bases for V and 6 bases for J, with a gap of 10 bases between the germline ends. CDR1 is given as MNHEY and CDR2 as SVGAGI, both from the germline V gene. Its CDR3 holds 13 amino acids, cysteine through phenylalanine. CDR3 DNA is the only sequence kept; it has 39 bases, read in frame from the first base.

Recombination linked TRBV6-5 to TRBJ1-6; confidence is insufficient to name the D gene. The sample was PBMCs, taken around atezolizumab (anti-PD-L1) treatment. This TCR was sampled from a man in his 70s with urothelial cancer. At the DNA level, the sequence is TGTGCCAGCAAGGATGGAGGTAATTCACCCCTCCACTTT. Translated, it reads CASKDGGNSPLHF.